The T cell receptor beta chain under discussion was sequenced for a study of blood T cell repertoires in COVID-19. Assignments of participants to cohorts depended upon their own reported clinical history. V lost 3 bases and J lost 2, with 11 bases in between. The CDR3 has 15 amino acids. Germline V lookup: CDR1 SGHTA, CDR2 FQGNSA. This clone was recorded once. Method: immunoSEQ multiplex PCR; TCRdb's copy keeps in-frame clones and lacks some. The repertoire consists of just over 80,000 clones, with around nine tenths occurring once and the leading ten covering less than 1.5%. The sequence came from a woman aged 45 to 65 with acute COVID-19. This chain joins TRBV7-2 and TRBJ2-1, with TRBD2 as a possible D gene (7 bases). What was sequenced was PBMCs or T cells enriched from blood (not recorded which). CDR3: CASSFRGAAYNEQFF. CDR3 bases: TGTGCCAGCAGCTTTCGGGGGGCCGCCTACAATGAGCAGTTCTTC.